The rows below give T cell receptor beta chains drawn from one sample of a study of blood T cell repertoires in COVID-19. The repertoire was sequenced with immunoSEQ multiplex PCR; TCRdb's copy has only in-frame clones and lacks some. Of approximately 150,000 clones listed, more than 65% are singletons. Sequencing was done on a sample of peripheral blood. The receptors shown here come from a man in his fifties or sixties with acute or convalescent COVID-19. The CDR3 runs from the conserved cysteine through the conserved F or W. Each record gives: CDR3 protein, CDR3 DNA, clone size, V gene, J gene, D gene. A D gene is named only where the DNA matches it firmly. Clone size is shown for a subset of rows, as once, few, many or a class of expanded clone.

cdr3_aa: CASTTAGRNTIYF
cdr3_nt: TGTGCCAGCACCACCGCGGGGCGAAACACCATATATTTT
clone_size: NA
v_call: TRBV7-2
j_call: TRBJ1-3
d_call: NA

cdr3_aa: CASSLRVEASTDTQYF
cdr3_nt: TGTGCCAGCAGCTTAAGGGTAGAGGCTAGCACAGATACGCAGTATTTT
clone_size: NA
v_call: TRBV7-3
j_call: TRBJ2-3
d_call: NA

cdr3_aa: CASSFYREDTEAFF
cdr3_nt: TGTGCCAGCAGCTTTTACAGGGAAGACACTGAAGCTTTCTTT
clone_size: NA
v_call: TRBV7-9
j_call: TRBJ1-1
d_call: NA

cdr3_aa: CASSQDWTSNRDTQYF
cdr3_nt: TGTGCCAGCAGCCAAGACTGGACTAGCAATCGAGATACGCAGTATTTT
clone_size: once
v_call: TRBV4-2
j_call: TRBJ2-3
d_call: TRBD2

cdr3_aa: CASSFTGQGAVYGYTF
cdr3_nt: TGTGCCAGCAGCTTTACGGGACAGGGTGCAGTCTATGGCTACACCTTC
clone_size: NA
v_call: TRBV7-9
j_call: TRBJ1-2
d_call: TRBD1

cdr3_aa: CASSSPGLADAAEQFF
cdr3_nt: TGTGCCAGCAGTTCGCCGGGACTAGCGGACGCAGCTGAGCAGTTCTTC
clone_size: NA
v_call: TRBV27
j_call: TRBJ2-1
d_call: TRBD2

cdr3_aa: CASSYRNSGSYEQYF
cdr3_nt: TGTGCCAGCAGTTACCGTAATAGCGGGAGTTACGAGCAGTACTTC
clone_size: NA
v_call: TRBV6-6
j_call: TRBJ2-7
d_call: TRBD2

cdr3_aa: CASSFSGGETQYF
cdr3_nt: TGTGCCAGCAGCTTTTCAGGGGGAGAGACCCAGTACTTC
clone_size: NA
v_call: TRBV7-3
j_call: TRBJ2-5
d_call: TRBD1

cdr3_aa: CASSYNPQGYNEQFF
cdr3_nt: TGTGCCAGCAGTTACAACCCCCAGGGCTACAATGAGCAGTTCTTC
clone_size: once
v_call: TRBV6-5
j_call: TRBJ2-1
d_call: NA

cdr3_aa: CASSGTSGGSTYEQYF
cdr3_nt: TGTGCCAGCTCCGGGACTAGCGGGGGGTCGACCTACGAGCAGTACTTC
clone_size: once
v_call: TRBV9
j_call: TRBJ2-7
d_call: TRBD2

cdr3_aa: CASTNTGELFF
cdr3_nt: TGTGCCAGCACTAACACCGGGGAGCTGTTTTTT
clone_size: NA
v_call: TRBV2
j_call: TRBJ2-2
d_call: NA

cdr3_aa: CAWSGSERGTDTQYF
cdr3_nt: TGTGCCTGGAGTGGATCCGAGCGGGGCACAGATACGCAGTATTTT
clone_size: NA
v_call: TRBV30
j_call: TRBJ2-3
d_call: NA

cdr3_aa: CASSRESSYEQYF
cdr3_nt: TGTGCCAGCTCACGCGAGAGCTCCTACGAGCAGTACTTC
clone_size: NA
v_call: TRBV18
j_call: TRBJ2-7
d_call: NA

cdr3_aa: CASSRTGDTEAFF
cdr3_nt: TGTGCCAGCAGCCGAACAGGGGACACTGAAGCTTTCTTT
clone_size: NA
v_call: TRBV12-3/TRBV12-4
j_call: TRBJ1-1
d_call: TRBD1

cdr3_aa: CASSNQGDGYTF
cdr3_nt: TGTGCCAGCAGCAACCAGGGCGACGGCTACACCTTC
clone_size: NA
v_call: TRBV9
j_call: TRBJ1-2
d_call: NA

cdr3_aa: CASSQGPGQGTYEQYF
cdr3_nt: TGCGCCAGCAGCCAAGGTCCGGGACAGGGAACCTACGAGCAGTACTTC
clone_size: few
v_call: TRBV4-1
j_call: TRBJ2-7
d_call: TRBD1

cdr3_aa: CSVEGQGAIYEQYF
cdr3_nt: TGCAGCGTAGAGGGACAGGGGGCGATCTACGAGCAGTACTTC
clone_size: NA
v_call: TRBV29-1
j_call: TRBJ2-7
d_call: TRBD1

cdr3_aa: CASSKAHGQGYEQYF
cdr3_nt: TGTGCCAGTAGTAAAGCGCACGGACAGGGCTACGAGCAGTACTTC
clone_size: NA
v_call: TRBV19
j_call: TRBJ2-7
d_call: TRBD1

cdr3_aa: CAWQGFSGAQHF
cdr3_nt: TGTGCCTGGCAGGGTTTCAGTGGGGCCCAGCATTTT
clone_size: NA
v_call: TRBV30
j_call: TRBJ1-5
d_call: NA

cdr3_aa: CASIGWTGGGNIQYF
cdr3_nt: TGTGCCAGTATTGGGTGGACAGGGGGAGGAAACATTCAGTACTTC
clone_size: once
v_call: TRBV19
j_call: TRBJ2-4
d_call: TRBD1

cdr3_aa: CASKDGPGGGAFF
cdr3_nt: TGTGCCAGCAAGGACGGACCCGGTGGAGGAGCTTTCTTT
clone_size: few
v_call: TRBV6-5
j_call: TRBJ1-1
d_call: NA

cdr3_aa: CASSLGTSGRNTGELFF
cdr3_nt: TGCGCCAGCAGCTTGGGGACTAGCGGGAGGAACACCGGGGAGCTGTTTTTT
clone_size: once
v_call: TRBV5-1
j_call: TRBJ2-2
d_call: TRBD2

cdr3_aa: CASSLEELTIYF
cdr3_nt: TGTGCCAGCAGCTTAGAGGAGCTCACCATATATTTT
clone_size: NA
v_call: TRBV7-9
j_call: TRBJ1-3
d_call: NA

cdr3_aa: CASSFTGGDEQFF
cdr3_nt: TGCGCCAGCAGCTTCACGGGAGGCGATGAGCAGTTCTTC
clone_size: NA
v_call: TRBV5-1
j_call: TRBJ2-1
d_call: TRBD2

cdr3_aa: CASSIDLASGQETQYF
cdr3_nt: TGTGCCAGTAGTATAGATCTGGCTAGCGGCCAAGAGACCCAGTACTTC
clone_size: once
v_call: TRBV19
j_call: TRBJ2-5
d_call: TRBD2

cdr3_aa: CASRRDSSYEQYF
cdr3_nt: TGTGCCAGCAGAAGGGACAGCTCCTACGAGCAGTACTTC
clone_size: NA
v_call: TRBV11-3
j_call: TRBJ2-7
d_call: TRBD1

cdr3_aa: CSVGDNYEQYF
cdr3_nt: TGCAGCGTAGGGGACAACTACGAGCAGTACTTC
clone_size: NA
v_call: TRBV29-1
j_call: TRBJ2-7
d_call: NA

cdr3_aa: CASSLGGRFNQPQHF
cdr3_nt: TGTGCCAGCAGCTTAGGCGGTCGGTTTAATCAGCCCCAGCATTTT
clone_size: NA
v_call: TRBV11-2
j_call: TRBJ1-5
d_call: NA